The text below deals with one TCR beta chain. The antigen is not known. TCRdb re-called the 5' RACE reads with MiXCR, one entry per CDR3 protein. The table shows just under 550,000 distinct CDR3 sequences, with about 20% occurring only once. This specimen belongs to a study of T-cell memory formation after mild COVID-19. Whole-study results and caveats: Prior to infection, memory already included some responding clones, suggesting cross-reactive memory joined.

Unmatched junction bases numbered 9, after V lost 3 bases and J lost 1 base. Germline CDR1 reads SGDLS; CDR2 reads YYNGEE. The CDR3 sequence is 16 residues long. Source material: PBMCs or a T cell subset sorted from them (not recorded which). The rearrangement joins TRBV9 to TRBJ1-1; TRBD1 agrees at 7 bases. This TCR was sampled from an adult woman who had mild COVID-19 (a few samples of this study predate the infection). Cell type and time point are not known. Here the CDR3 reads CASSARQGRENTEAFF. The CDR3 DNA follows: TGTGCCAGCAGCGCCCGACAGGGTCGAGAGAACACTGAAGCTTTCTTT.